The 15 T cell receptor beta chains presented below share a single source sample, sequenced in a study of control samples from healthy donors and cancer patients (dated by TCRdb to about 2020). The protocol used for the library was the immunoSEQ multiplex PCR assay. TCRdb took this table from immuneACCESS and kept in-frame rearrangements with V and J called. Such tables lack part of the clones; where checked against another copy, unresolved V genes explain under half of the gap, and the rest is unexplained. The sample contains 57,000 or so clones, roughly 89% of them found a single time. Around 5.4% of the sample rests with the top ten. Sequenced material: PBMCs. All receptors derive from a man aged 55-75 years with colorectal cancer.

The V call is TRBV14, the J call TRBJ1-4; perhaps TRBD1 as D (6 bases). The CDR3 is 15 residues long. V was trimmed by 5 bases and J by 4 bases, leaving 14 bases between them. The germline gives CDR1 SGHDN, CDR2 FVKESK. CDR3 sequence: CASSTLRGYNEKLFF. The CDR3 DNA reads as TGTGCCAGCAGCACCCTCAGGGGCTATAATGAAAAACTGTTTTTT.

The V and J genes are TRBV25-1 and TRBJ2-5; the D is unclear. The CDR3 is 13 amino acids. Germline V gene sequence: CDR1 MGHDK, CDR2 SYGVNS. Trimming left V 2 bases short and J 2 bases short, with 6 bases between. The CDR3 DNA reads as TGTGCCAGCAGTGAAGGCGGACAAGAGACCCAGTACTTC. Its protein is CASSEGGQETQYF.

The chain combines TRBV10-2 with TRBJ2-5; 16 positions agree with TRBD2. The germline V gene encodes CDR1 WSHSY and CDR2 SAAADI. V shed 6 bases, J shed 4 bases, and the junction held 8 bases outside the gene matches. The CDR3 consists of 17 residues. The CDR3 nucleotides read TGCGCCAGCAGGGGACTAGCGGGGGGGCCGATTGGAGAGACCCAGTACTTC. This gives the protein CASRGLAGGPIGETQYF.

This CDR3 reads CASTVGQGALSPLHF. In DNA form, the CDR3 reads TGTGCCAGCACAGTAGGACAGGGAGCTCTTTCACCCCTCCACTTT. This chain links TRBV6-5 with TRBJ1-6, with 8 bases identical to TRBD1. Trimming took 7 bases from V and 9 from J; bases not matched to a gene: 11. Germline V CDR1 and CDR2: MNHEY, SVGAGI. The CDR3 is 15 amino acids.

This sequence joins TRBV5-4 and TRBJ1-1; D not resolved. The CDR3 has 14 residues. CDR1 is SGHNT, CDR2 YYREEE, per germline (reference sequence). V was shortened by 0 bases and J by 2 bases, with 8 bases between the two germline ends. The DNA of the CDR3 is TGTGCCAGCAGCTTGGGGCAGGCTAACACTGAAGCTTTCTTT. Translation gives CASSLGQANTEAFF.

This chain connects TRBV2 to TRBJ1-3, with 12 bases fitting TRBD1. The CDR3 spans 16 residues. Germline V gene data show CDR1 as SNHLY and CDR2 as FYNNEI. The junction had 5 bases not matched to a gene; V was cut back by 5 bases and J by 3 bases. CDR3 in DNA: TGTGCCAGCAGTCGGGGACAGGGGGCTTATGGAAACACCATATATTTT. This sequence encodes CASSRGQGAYGNTIYF.

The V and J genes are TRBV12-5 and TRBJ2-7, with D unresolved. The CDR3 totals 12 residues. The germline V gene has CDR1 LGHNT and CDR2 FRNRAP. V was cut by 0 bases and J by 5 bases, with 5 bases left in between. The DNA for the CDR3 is TGTGCTAGTGGTTTGGTACGGAACGAGCAGTACTTC. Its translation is CASGLVRNEQYF.

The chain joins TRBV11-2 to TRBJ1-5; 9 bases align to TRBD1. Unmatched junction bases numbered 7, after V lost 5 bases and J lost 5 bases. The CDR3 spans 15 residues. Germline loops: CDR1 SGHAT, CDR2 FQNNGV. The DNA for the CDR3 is TGTGCCAGCAGCCCGTCGACAGGGGGAGATCAGCCCCAGCATTTT. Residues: CASSPSTGGDQPQHF. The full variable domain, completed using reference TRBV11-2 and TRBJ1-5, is EAGVAQSPRYKIIEKRQSVAFWCNPISGHATLYWYQQILGQGPKLLIQFQNNGVVDDSQLPKDRFSAERLKGVDSTLKIQPAKLEDSAVYLCASSPSTGGDQPQHFGDGTRLSIL.

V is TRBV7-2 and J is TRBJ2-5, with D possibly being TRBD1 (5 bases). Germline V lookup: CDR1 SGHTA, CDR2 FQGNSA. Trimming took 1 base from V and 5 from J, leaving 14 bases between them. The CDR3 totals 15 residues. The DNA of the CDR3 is TGTGCCAGCAGCTTAGGGTTTCAGGGATTGGAGACCCAGTACTTC. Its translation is CASSLGFQGLETQYF. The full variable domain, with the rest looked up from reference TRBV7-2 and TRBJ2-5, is GAGVSQSPSNKVTEKGKDVELRCDPISGHTALYWYRQSLGQGLEFLIYFQGNSAPDKSGLPSDRFSAERTGGSVSTLTIQRTQQEDSAVYLCASSLGFQGLETQYFGPGTRLLVL.

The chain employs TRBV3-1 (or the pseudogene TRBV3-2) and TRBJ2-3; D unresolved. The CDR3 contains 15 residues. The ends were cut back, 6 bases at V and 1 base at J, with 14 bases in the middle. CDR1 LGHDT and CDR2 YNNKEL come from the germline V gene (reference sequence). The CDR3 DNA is TGTGCCAGCAGTCCAGGCAGACGAGGCACAGATACGCAGTATTTT. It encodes CASSPGRRGTDTQYF.

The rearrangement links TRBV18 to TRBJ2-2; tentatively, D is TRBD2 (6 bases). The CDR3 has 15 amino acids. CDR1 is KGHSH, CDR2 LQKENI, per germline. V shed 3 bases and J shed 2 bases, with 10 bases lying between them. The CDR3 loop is CASSPGTPNTGELFF. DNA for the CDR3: TGTGCCAGCTCACCCGGGACTCCTAACACCGGGGAGCTGTTTTTT.

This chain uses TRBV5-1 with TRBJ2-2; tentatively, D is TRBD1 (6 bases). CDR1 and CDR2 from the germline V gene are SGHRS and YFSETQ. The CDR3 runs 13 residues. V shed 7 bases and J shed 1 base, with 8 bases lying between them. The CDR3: CASEQGNTGELFF. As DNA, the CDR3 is TGCGCCAGCGAACAGGGGAACACCGGGGAGCTGTTTTTT.

The CDR3 spells CASSTTGGRQPQHF. The CDR3 DNA reads TGTGCCAGTAGTACAACAGGGGGCAGGCAGCCCCAGCATTTT. The chain couples TRBV19 to TRBJ1-5; 9 bases fit TRBD1. This CDR3 spans 14 amino acids. The V segment lost 4 bases and the J segment 7 bases; nucleotides outside the gene matches: 5. Germline CDR1 is LNHDA and CDR2 is SQIVND (reference sequence).

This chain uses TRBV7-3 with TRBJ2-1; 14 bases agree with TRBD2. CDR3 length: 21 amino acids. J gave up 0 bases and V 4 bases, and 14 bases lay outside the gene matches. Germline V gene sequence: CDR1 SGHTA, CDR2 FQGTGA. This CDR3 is CASSSVPGLAGGASSYNEQFF. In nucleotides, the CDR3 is TGTGCCAGCAGCTCCGTTCCTGGACTAGCGGGGGGTGCGAGCTCCTACAATGAGCAGTTCTTC.

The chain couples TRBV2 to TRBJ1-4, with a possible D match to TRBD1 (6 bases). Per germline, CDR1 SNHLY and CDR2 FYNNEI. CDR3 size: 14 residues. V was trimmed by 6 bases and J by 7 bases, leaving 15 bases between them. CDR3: CASRQQGGGEKLFF. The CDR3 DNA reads TGTGCCAGCAGACAACAGGGAGGCGGTGAAAAACTGTTTTTT.